The 18 T cell receptor beta chains below come from one sample, sequenced in a study of blood T cell repertoires in COVID-19. Produced via immunoSEQ multiplex PCR; TCRdb's table is partial and in-frame only. Among under 250,000 clones listed, about 87% were seen once. Sequenced material: PBMCs or T cells enriched from blood (not recorded which). Source of these receptors: a woman in her twenties or thirties who had been exposed to COVID-19.

This clone was seen a few times. In the same sample, other DNA sequences code for this CDR3. The chain is built from TRBV20-1 and TRBJ2-7; D is unresolved. Per germline, CDR1 DFQATT and CDR2 SNEGSKA (reference sequence). This CDR3 contains 11 residues. Between the trimmed V and J ends, which lost 5 bases and 3 bases, there was a span of 8 bases. As DNA, the CDR3 is TGCAGTGCTCAACTTAGCTACGAGCAGTACTTC. Translating it yields CSAQLSYEQYF.

V gene TRBV2 combines with J gene TRBJ2-7; D perhaps matches TRBD2 (6 bases). CDR3 length: 12 residues. The germline V gene has CDR1 SNHLY and CDR2 FYNNEI. V shed 7 bases and J shed 5 bases, with 12 bases lying between them. The CDR3, as DNA: TGTGCCAGCATCGGCGGGGAAAACGAGCAGTACTTC. As protein: CASIGGENEQYF.

The chain is built from TRBV7-3 and TRBJ1-2; D is possibly TRBD1 (6 bases). CDR3 length: 15 residues. Germline V CDR1 and CDR2: SGHTA, FQGTGA. Trimming cost V 2 bases and J 4 bases, with 14 bases left between them. The CDR3 DNA reads as TGTGCCAGCAGCTTAGAGGGGGGGCCCGGCTATGGCTACACCTTC. Amino acids: CASSLEGGPGYGYTF.

This clone appeared once. This chain uses TRBV4-1 with TRBJ1-1; TRBD1 matches 9 bases. Trimming at V came to 1 base and at J to 8 bases, leaving 11 bases not matched to a gene. CDR3 size: 16 residues. CDR1 and CDR2 (germline): MGHRA, YSYEKL. CDR3 amino acids: CASSQVKTGGEDEAFF. Here the CDR3 DNA reads TGCGCCAGCAGCCAAGTGAAGACAGGGGGGGAAGACGAAGCTTTCTTT.

This clone appeared a few times. The chain is built from TRBV29-1 and TRBJ2-1; D is unclear. The CDR3 is made up of 11 amino acids. Trimming cost V 4 bases and J 8 bases, with 9 bases left between them. The germline gives CDR1 SQVTM, CDR2 ANQGSEA. The CDR3 spells CSVALVHEQFF. The CDR3 nucleotides read TGCAGCGTTGCTCTAGTCCATGAGCAGTTCTTC.

The gene calls are TRBV5-5 and TRBJ1-4; 9 bases agree with TRBD1. V gave up 4 bases and J gave up 5 bases; unmatched junction bases: 6. The length of the CDR3 is 15 residues. Germline CDR1 is SGHKS and CDR2 is YYEKEE (reference sequence). The CDR3 DNA reads as TGTGCCAGCAGCCCGCGACAGGGGGAGAATGAAAAACTGTTTTTT. Its translation: CASSPRQGENEKLFF.

V is TRBV28 and J is TRBJ2-7, with 11 bases identical to TRBD1. V gave up 1 base and J gave up 5 bases; unmatched junction bases: 7. The CDR3 spans 16 residues. Germline lookup yields CDR1 MDHEN and CDR2 SYDVKM. For the CDR3, the DNA is TGTGCCAGCAGTTTATCAAGGACAGGGGGCTTCCACGAGCAGTACTTC. Translated: CASSLSRTGGFHEQYF. The variable domain in full, with the rest retrieved from reference TRBV28 and TRBJ2-7, is DVKVTQSSRYLVKRTGEKVFLECVQDMDHENMFWYRQDPGLGLRLIYFSYDVKMKEKGDIPEGYSVSREKKERFSLILESASTNQTSMYLCASSLSRTGGFHEQYFGPGTRLTVT.

The chain combines TRBV6-5 with TRBJ2-3; no reliable D call. The CDR3 is 11 residues long. CDR1 is MNHEY, CDR2 SVGAGI, per germline. V lost 2 bases to trimming and J lost 6 bases, with 3 bases between them. The CDR3 protein is CASSYRDTQYF. The CDR3 DNA reads as TGTGCCAGCAGTTACCGGGATACGCAGTATTTT.

The genes are TRBV11-2 and TRBJ2-7; 7 bases match TRBD1. This CDR3 has 17 residues. Trimming cost V 5 bases and J 4 bases; bases outside gene matches: 17. Looked up from germline, CDR1 is SGHAT and CDR2 is FQNNGV. The CDR3 coding sequence is TGTGCCAGCAGCGTAGGGTTCGGTGAGACAGGGTCGTACGAGCAGTACTTC. It translates to CASSVGFGETGSYEQYF.

The gene calls are TRBV2 and TRBJ2-3; TRBD2 matches at 14 bases. The CDR3 runs to 22 residues. V shed 8 bases and J 1 base; nucleotides not matched to a gene: 23. Looked up from germline, CDR1 is SNHLY and CDR2 is FYNNEI. The CDR3, as DNA: TGTGCCAGCGGGCGCTCTTCTTGGGGACTAGCGGGAGTTGGTTTGGGCACAGATACGCAGTATTTT. This sequence encodes CASGRSSWGLAGVGLGTDTQYF.

The genes are TRBV9 and TRBJ1-5, with 7 bases aligning to TRBD1. The CDR3 has 15 amino acids. V shed 3 bases and J 1 base; nucleotides not matched to a gene: 4. CDR1 is SGDLS, CDR2 YYNGEE, per germline. DNA for the CDR3: TGTGCCAGCAGCGCGACAGGGATGAGCAATCAGCCCCAGCATTTT. Protein product: CASSATGMSNQPQHF. Variable domain in full (rest from reference TRBV9 and TRBJ1-5): DSGVTQTPKHLITATGQRVTLRCSPRSGDLSVYWYQQSLDQGLQFLIQYYNGEERAKGNILERFSAQQFPDLHSELNLSSLELGDSALYFCASSATGMSNQPQHFGDGTRLSIL.

The chain recombines TRBV10-1 with TRBJ2-5; weak D call: TRBD2 (6 bases). CDR3 size: 13 residues. Trimming took 3 bases from V and 5 from J, leaving 10 bases between them. In germline, CDR1 is WNHNN, CDR2 SYGVQD (reference sequence). CDR3 region: CASSEGGTETQYF. The CDR3 DNA follows: TGCGCCAGCAGTGAAGGAGGGACGGAGACCCAGTACTTC.

This clone was seen once. This sequence joins TRBV6-5 and TRBJ1-5, with D possibly TRBD1 on 5 matching bases. V was trimmed by 6 bases and J by 0 bases, leaving 9 bases between them. From germline, CDR1 is MNHEY and CDR2 SVGAGI. This CDR3 comprises 14 residues. CDR3 DNA sequence: TGTGCCAGCAGGGGGGGGTATAGCAATCAGCCCCAGCATTTT. Translation gives CASRGGYSNQPQHF.

CDR3 in DNA: TGTGCCAGCTCACCACGGGGGGGCGTCGGCGGGGAGCTGTTTTTT. This sequence encodes CASSPRGGVGGELFF. The genes are TRBV18 and TRBJ2-2, with D tentatively TRBD2 (7 bases). Germline CDR1 reads KGHSH; CDR2 reads LQKENI. The V gene lost 1 base and the J gene lost 7 bases, with 13 bases spanning the gap. CDR3 size: 15 residues.

The chain combines TRBV6-1 with TRBJ1-5, with 9 bases fitting TRBD1. Per the germline V gene, CDR1 is MNHNS and CDR2 is SASEGT. Trimming at V came to 4 bases and at J to 0 bases, leaving 7 bases not matched to a gene. CDR3 length: 17 amino acids. The CDR3 DNA reads as TGTGCCAGCAGTGGCCTAACAGGGGGCATTAGCAATCAGCCCCAGCATTTT. This encodes CASSGLTGGISNQPQHF.

The chain couples TRBV7-9 to TRBJ2-1; D may be TRBD2 (6 bases). This CDR3 has 15 amino acids. Germline lookup yields CDR1 SEHNR and CDR2 FQNEAQ (reference sequence). The V end was cut by 7 bases, the J end by 0 bases, with 13 bases between. CDR3 coding DNA: TGTGCCAGCAAAGAGCGGGTGAGCTCCTACAATGAGCAGTTCTTC. It specifies CASKERVSSYNEQFF.

J is TRBJ2-1 and V is TRBV25-1; TRBD2 matches at 11 bases. Germline V lookup: CDR1 MGHDK, CDR2 SYGVNS. This CDR3 has 15 amino acids. J lost 4 bases, V lost 3 bases, and 2 bases had no gene match. CDR3 bases: TGTGCCAGCAGTGATTCTAGCGGGAGGTACAATGAGCAGTTCTTC. It specifies CASSDSSGRYNEQFF. The full variable domain, rest sourced from reference TRBV25-1 and TRBJ2-1, is EADIYQTPRYLVIGTGKKITLECSQTMGHDKMYWYQQDPGMELHLIHYSYGVNSTEKGDLSSESTVSRIRTEHFPLTLESARPSHTSQYLCASSDSSGRYNEQFFGPGTRLTVL.

V usage is TRBV5-1 and J usage is TRBJ2-7; TRBD1 might be the D (5 bases). The CDR3 is made up of 14 amino acids. The ends were cut back, 2 bases at V and 4 bases at J, with 13 bases in the middle. Germline assignment: CDR1 SGHRS and CDR2 YFSETQ. The CDR3 here is CASSLDRSLYEQYF. Written as DNA, the CDR3 is TGCGCCAGCAGCTTAGACAGAAGTCTGTACGAGCAGTACTTC.